Each of the 31 T cell receptor beta chains below was sequenced from the same sample in a study of control samples from healthy donors and cancer patients. Assay used: immunoSEQ multiplex PCR; TCRdb lists only in-frame clones, some missing. The sample consists of over 110,000 clones, more than 90% of them appearing once. Sequences were obtained from blood. These receptors were taken from a man aged 25 to 40 in good health.

The chain has TRBV28 and TRBJ2-7; a possible D gene is TRBD1 (5 bases). Looked up from germline, CDR1 is MDHEN and CDR2 is SYDVKM. Trimming left V 5 bases short and J 2 bases short, with 13 bases between. The CDR3 loop spans 14 amino acids. This CDR3 reads CASSAIWGAYEQYF. DNA of the CDR3: TGTGCCAGCAGTGCAATTTGGGGCGCCTACGAGCAGTACTTC.

The CDR3 is CASSLQWDTGELFF. Here the CDR3 DNA reads TGTGCCAGCAGCCTACAGTGGGACACCGGGGAGCTGTTTTTT. The chain is built from TRBV11-1 and TRBJ2-2; D call uncertain. This CDR3 spans 14 amino acids. Germline CDR1 SGHAT, CDR2 FQDESV (reference sequence). The ends were cut back, 5 bases at V and 3 bases at J, with 10 bases in the middle.

The chain is built from TRBV11-1 and TRBJ2-1; 9 bases match TRBD2. From germline, CDR1 is SGHAT and CDR2 FQDESV (reference sequence). CDR3 length: 14 residues. With V trimmed by 1 base and J by 10 bases, 5 bases remained unmatched. This chain's CDR3 is CASSLEGAGGEQFF. The CDR3 bases are TGTGCCAGCAGCTTAGAAGGGGCGGGAGGGGAGCAGTTCTTC.

V is TRBV6-1 and J is TRBJ2-6, with D possibly being TRBD2 (6 bases). The CDR3 is 16 residues long. The ends were cut back, 3 bases at V and 2 bases at J, with 11 bases in the middle. Germline CDR1 and CDR2: MNHNS and SASEGT. The CDR3 DNA follows: TGTGCCAGCAGTGAGGAGGCGGGACCTGGGGCCAACGTCCTGACTTTC. This encodes CASSEEAGPGANVLTF.

The chain links TRBV7-9 to TRBJ2-5, with 7 positions matching TRBD1. The CDR3 spans 15 residues. Germline CDR1 SEHNR, CDR2 FQNEAQ (reference sequence). V shed 5 bases, J shed 5 bases, and the junction held 11 bases outside the gene matches. CDR3 region: CASSPSRTGGETQYF. The CDR3 DNA is TGTGCCAGCAGCCCCAGTAGGACAGGCGGGGAGACCCAGTACTTC.

As concerns this clone: This specimen includes other DNA sequences encoding the same CDR3. J is TRBJ1-5 and V is TRBV27, with D unresolved. From germline, CDR1 is MNHEY and CDR2 SMNVEV (reference sequence). CDR3 length: 13 amino acids. V was trimmed by 3 bases and J by 4 bases, leaving 7 bases between them. The CDR3 loop is CASSLGENQPQHF. For the CDR3, the DNA is TGTGCCAGCAGTTTGGGAGAAAATCAGCCCCAGCATTTT.

The chain combines TRBV28 with TRBJ2-7, with D perhaps being TRBD1 or TRBD2 (5 bases each). The germline CDR1 and CDR2 sequences are MDHEN and SYDVKM. V lost 2 bases, J lost 2 bases, and 13 bases lay in between. The length of the CDR3 is 15 residues. CDR3 protein: CASSLGTGVAYEQYF. CDR3 sequence (DNA): TGTGCCAGCAGTTTAGGGACGGGTGTTGCCTACGAGCAGTACTTC. Filled out from reference TRBV28 and TRBJ2-7, the complete variable domain reads DVKVTQSSRYLVKRTGEKVFLECVQDMDHENMFWYRQDPGLGLRLIYFSYDVKMKEKGDIPEGYSVSREKKERFSLILESASTNQTSMYLCASSLGTGVAYEQYFGPGTRLTVT.

The chain employs TRBV30 and TRBJ2-7; D is perhaps TRBD2 (6 bases). The germline V gene has CDR1 GTSNPN and CDR2 SVGIG (reference sequence). This CDR3 contains 13 residues. Deletions cut 5 bases from V and 1 base from J, with 12 bases between. The CDR3 nucleotides are TGTGCCTGGGGGGGGACGGAATCCTACGAGCAGTACTTC. Translated, it gives CAWGGTESYEQYF. The full variable domain, its missing parts supplied by reference TRBV30 and TRBJ2-7, is SQTIHQWPATLVQPVGSPLSLECTVEGTSNPNLYWYRQAAGRGLQLLFYSVGIGQISSEVPQNLSASRPQDRQFILSSKKLLLSDSGFYLCAWGGTESYEQYFGPGTRLTVT.

The CDR3 here is CASSTGTMTYEQYF. In DNA, the CDR3 is TGTGCCAGTAGTACCGGGACAATGACCTACGAGCAGTACTTC. V usage is TRBV19 and J usage is TRBJ2-7, with D tentatively TRBD1 (6 bases). The germline V and J ends were trimmed by 4 bases and 2 bases, with 12 bases remaining between them. Germline CDR1 reads LNHDA; CDR2 reads SQIVND (reference sequence). This CDR3 contains 14 residues.

This chain links TRBV11-3 with TRBJ2-7; possibly TRBD2 for D (5 bases). CDR1 and CDR2 (germline): SGHNT, YENEEA. The CDR3 runs to 14 residues. Trimming cost V 3 bases and J 2 bases, with 11 bases left between them. The CDR3, as DNA: TGTGCCAGCAGCTTTTTCGGGGTAACCTACGAGCAGTACTTC. Amino acids: CASSFFGVTYEQYF.

DNA of the CDR3: TGTGCCAGTAGTATAGGGCTAGCGGGAGGGTCGGAGACCCAGTACTTC. Translated: CASSIGLAGGSETQYF. The V and J genes are TRBV19 and TRBJ2-5, with TRBD2 identical over 12 bases. J was trimmed by 5 bases and V by 1 base; bases with no gene match: 5. The CDR3 contains 16 residues. CDR1 is LNHDA, CDR2 SQIVND, per germline (reference sequence).

In its sample, this clone was seen a few times. The CDR3 DNA reads as TGTGCCAGCAGCCGAACTCGAGAGACCCAGTACTTC. It codes for CASSRTRETQYF. The genes are TRBV13 and TRBJ2-5; D remains unclear. Germline loops: CDR1 PRHDT, CDR2 FYEKMQ (reference sequence). The CDR3 runs 12 residues. V lost 5 bases, J lost 4 bases, and 8 bases lay in between.

The chain couples TRBV10-2 to TRBJ2-1; 9 nucleotides align to TRBD1. Germline CDR1 WSHSY, CDR2 SAAADI. The junction had 8 bases not matched to a gene; V was cut back by 6 bases and J by 5 bases. The CDR3 loop spans 15 amino acids. CDR3: CASRDNRGLNNEQFF. The CDR3 bases are TGCGCCAGCAGGGATAACAGGGGGCTGAACAATGAGCAGTTCTTC.

This clone has just one count. The CDR3 coding sequence is TGTGCCAGCAGGTCCGGACAGGGAGGCTACAATGAGCAGTTCTTC. Translated, it gives CASRSGQGGYNEQFF. V is TRBV28 and J is TRBJ2-1; 8 bases are shared with TRBD1. CDR3 length equals 15 residues. Looked up from germline, CDR1 is MDHEN and CDR2 is SYDVKM. Losses at the gene ends were 6 bases for V and 3 bases for J; bases not matched to a gene: 7.

The chain combines TRBV5-6 with TRBJ1-6, with 7 bases identical to TRBD1. The junction had 8 bases not matched to a gene; V was cut back by 0 bases and J by 11 bases. Germline values: CDR1 SGHDT, CDR2 YYEEEE. This CDR3 is built from 15 residues. CDR3 protein: CASSLDRGLKAPLHF. The CDR3 DNA follows: TGTGCCAGCAGCTTGGACAGGGGATTAAAGGCACCCCTCCACTTT.

This sequence joins TRBV10-1 and TRBJ1-6; D unclear. The CDR3 is 13 amino acids. V was trimmed by 3 bases and J by 10 bases, leaving 10 bases between them. CDR1 and CDR2 (germline): WNHNN, SYGVQD (reference sequence). CDR3 protein: CASSEGIGSPLHF. In DNA form, the CDR3 reads TGCGCCAGCAGTGAAGGGATTGGGTCACCCCTCCACTTT.

J is TRBJ1-1 and V is TRBV24-1; 7 positions agree with TRBD1. Looked up from germline, CDR1 is KGHDR and CDR2 is SFDVKD. The CDR3 spans 13 residues. The ends lost 11 bases at V and 1 base at J; junction bases unmatched: 6. The CDR3 sequence is CAIRGAANTEAFF. The CDR3 DNA reads TGTGCCATCAGGGGGGCCGCGAACACTGAAGCTTTCTTT.

The rearrangement links TRBV7-9 to TRBJ1-2, with D perhaps TRBD1 (5 bases). The CDR3 is made up of 15 amino acids. Germline CDR1 reads SEHNR; CDR2 reads FQNEAQ (reference sequence). V was clipped by 1 base and J by 7 bases, with 16 bases between them. The CDR3 region has the DNA TGTGCCAGCAGCTTAGGGGTCGGGGCGGGGAGTGGCTACACCTTC. Translating it yields CASSLGVGAGSGYTF.

Concerning this clone: This sample also contains other DNA sequences that code for the same CDR3. The chain has TRBV18 and TRBJ2-3; no clear D. V dropped 1 base and J dropped 1 base, with 0 bases sitting between them. In germline, CDR1 is KGHSH, CDR2 LQKENI. CDR3 length equals 12 residues. The CDR3 is CASSPRTDTQYF. The CDR3 nucleotides are TGTGCCAGCTCACCACGCACAGATACGCAGTATTTT. Looking up the rest from reference TRBV18 and TRBJ2-3 gives the full variable domain: NAGVMQNPRHLVRRRGQEARLRCSPMKGHSHVYWYRQLPEEGLKFMVYLQKENIIDESGMPKERFSAEFPKEGPSILRIQQVVRGDSAAYFCASSPRTDTQYFGPGTRLTVL.

This chain connects TRBV3-1 (or the pseudogene TRBV3-2) to TRBJ2-2; the match to TRBD2 covers 9 bases. Looked up from germline, CDR1 is LGHDT and CDR2 is YNNKEL (reference sequence). V was clipped by 1 base and J by 3 bases; unmatched bases: 0. The CDR3 sequence is 15 residues long. The CDR3 spells CASSQVAGDTGELFF. CDR3 DNA: TGTGCCAGCAGCCAAGTAGCGGGAGACACCGGGGAGCTGTTTTTT.

Comment on this clone: The sample contains more than one DNA sequence encoding this CDR3. The chain links TRBV19 to TRBJ2-4; tentatively, D is TRBD1 (6 bases). Trimming took 6 bases from V and 2 from J, leaving 8 bases between them. The CDR3 totals 13 residues. Per germline, CDR1 LNHDA and CDR2 SQIVND (reference sequence). For the CDR3, the DNA is TGTGCCAGTAGGCAGGGGTCCAAAAACATTCAGTACTTC. Translating gives CASRQGSKNIQYF.

CDR3 in DNA: TGTGCCAGCAGCTTCGAGGCTAGCACCTACGAGCAGTACTTC. Its protein is CASSFEASTYEQYF. The gene calls are TRBV7-2 and TRBJ2-7, with TRBD2 as a possible D gene (5 bases). Germline V gene data show CDR1 as SGHTA and CDR2 as FQGNSA. The ends were cut back, 3 bases at V and 2 bases at J, with 11 bases in the middle. The length of the CDR3 is 14 residues.

The chain combines TRBV7-2 with TRBJ1-2; TRBD1 agrees at 7 bases. Germline V gene lookup returns CDR1 SGHTA and CDR2 FQGNSA. This CDR3 spans 15 amino acids. J gave up 4 bases and V 1 base, and 6 bases lay outside the gene matches. The CDR3 is CASSLELAGGYGYTF. CDR3 nucleotide sequence: TGTGCCAGCAGCTTAGAATTGGCAGGGGGCTATGGCTACACCTTC. The variable domain in full, completed from reference TRBV7-2 and TRBJ1-2, reads GAGVSQSPSNKVTEKGKDVELRCDPISGHTALYWYRQSLGQGLEFLIYFQGNSAPDKSGLPSDRFSAERTGGSVSTLTIQRTQQEDSAVYLCASSLELAGGYGYTFGSGTRLTVV.

The chain couples TRBV2 to TRBJ1-3, with 12 bases identical to TRBD1. Looked up from germline, CDR1 is SNHLY and CDR2 is FYNNEI. The CDR3 has 15 amino acids. V gave up 6 bases and J gave up 4 bases; unmatched junction bases: 4. The CDR3 region is CASRWDRGLGNTIYF. The CDR3 nucleotides are TGTGCCAGCAGGTGGGACAGGGGGCTCGGAAACACCATATATTTT.

Remarks on this clone: The sample carries other DNA sequences with the same CDR3. The CDR3 region has the DNA TGTGCCAGTAGTATGGATAGAAGCTCCTACAATGAGCAGTTCTTC. Its translation: CASSMDRSSYNEQFF. The chain recombines TRBV19 with TRBJ2-1; no definite D call. Germline assignment: CDR1 LNHDA and CDR2 SQIVND (reference sequence). The CDR3 runs to 15 residues. Trimming took 3 bases from V and 0 from J, leaving 9 bases between them.

The chain joins TRBV18 to TRBJ2-5; a possible D gene is TRBD2 (5 bases). This CDR3 region has 14 residues. From germline, CDR1 is KGHSH and CDR2 LQKENI. V was trimmed by 1 base and J by 1 base, leaving 7 bases between them. CDR3 in amino acids: CASSPLGSQETQYF. The CDR3 DNA reads TGTGCCAGCTCACCACTGGGGAGCCAAGAGACCCAGTACTTC.

The gene calls are TRBV19 and TRBJ2-3; 11 bases are a match to TRBD2. The trim removed 3 bases at V and 3 bases at J, leaving 5 bases unmatched. This CDR3 region has 16 residues. Germline V gene data show CDR1 as LNHDA and CDR2 as SQIVND (reference sequence). CDR3 in DNA: TGTGCCAGTAGTATCCCCACTAGCGGGAGTACAGATACGCAGTATTTT. It translates to CASSIPTSGSTDTQYF.

This chain connects TRBV7-9 to TRBJ1-2, with 10 bases matching TRBD1. This CDR3 contains 15 residues. Germline lookup yields CDR1 SEHNR and CDR2 FQNEAQ (reference sequence). The V and J ends lost 6 bases and 4 bases, in that order; junction bases with no gene match: 8. This CDR3 reads CASRTPGTGAYGYTF. The CDR3 coding sequence is TGTGCCAGCAGAACCCCCGGGACAGGGGCCTATGGCTACACCTTC.

The J gene is TRBJ1-2, the V gene TRBV5-1, with a possible D match to TRBD1 (6 bases). CDR3 length: 17 residues. The V gene's germline CDR1 is SGHRS and CDR2 YFSETQ. The V end was cut by 1 base, the J end by 8 bases, with 24 bases between. In DNA, the CDR3 is TGCGCCAGCAGCTTGTACGGGGTAAATCCAGGGGAGCGCGGCTACACCTTC. Translation: CASSLYGVNPGERGYTF. Based on the CDR3 plus reference TRBV5-1 and TRBJ1-2, the full variable domain is KAGVTQTPRYLIKTRGQQVTLSCSPISGHRSVSWYQQTPGQGLQFLFEYFSETQRNKGNFPGRFSGRQFSNSRSEMNVSTLELGDSALYLCASSLYGVNPGERGYTFGSGTRLTVV.

The rearrangement links TRBV7-2 to TRBJ2-1; tentatively, D is TRBD1 or TRBD2 (5 bases each). V shed 5 bases and J shed 6 bases, with 17 bases lying between them. This CDR3 is built from 15 residues. Per germline, CDR1 SGHTA and CDR2 FQGNSA. The CDR3 sequence is CASSTGPGLVNEQFF. CDR3 nucleotides: TGTGCCAGCAGCACGGGGCCAGGGCTAGTCAATGAGCAGTTCTTC.

The CDR3 spells CASSLGVTEAFF. Written as DNA, the CDR3 is TGTGCCAGTAGCCTGGGGGTTACTGAAGCTTTCTTT. This chain links TRBV19 with TRBJ1-1; a weak D match, TRBD1 (5 bases). Trimming cost V 6 bases and J 5 bases, with 10 bases left between them. CDR3 length equals 12 residues. CDR1 is LNHDA and CDR2 is SQIVND in the germline V gene (reference sequence).